This TCR beta chain was sequenced in a study of shared clonotypes between healthy human individuals (dated by TCRdb to the early 2020s). For the wider study: The cohort comprised a couple of women and three men aged 18 to 49 years. For each donor, three plates each were used for CD4 naive and CD4 memory, two plates were used for CD8 naive, and one plate was used for CD8 memory. Blood TCR repertoires of 5 or 6 healthy adults were deeply sequenced to estimate repertoire size and the extent of clonotype sharing between individuals. To increase sequencing depth and limit assay-specific biases, TCR repertoire library preparation and sequencing were carried out by different laboratories using diverse techniques. Per donor, leukapheresis produced somewhere between about 0.94 and 10 billion PBMCs.

Turning to this clone: Its antigen remains unidentified. The sample holds no much larger clone one base away, and base qualities are not on file.

General study outcomes and caveats: Around 5.4% of naive CD4, more than 3% of naive CD8, around 2.3% of memory CD4, and roughly 0.4% of memory CD8 clonotypes were shared across a handful of donors. Clonotypes shared by all four sorted-subset donors showed higher generation probabilities than non-shared clonotypes. Only blood was sampled, and tissue TCR repertoires likely differ from those in blood. Because the study included only a small number of donors, the genetic and exposure-history diversity represented was limited. Even with the large sequencing depth, rarefaction of the sorted-subset datasets indicated that sequencing was incomplete. Naive subsets generally had larger estimated clonotype richness than memory subsets. Pairwise subsampling indicated that sequencing depth was expected to affect the degree of clonotype sharing among donors.

Using the deep immunoSEQ assay, multiplex PCR amplified TCR CDR3 regions from genomic DNA. Extracted genomic DNA from each cell subset was spread evenly across all wells of several immunoSEQ 96-well plates, with each plate serving as a replicate. For sorted subsets, about 200 ng genomic DNA, equal to some 30,000 T cell genomes, was loaded into each replicate PCR. Purified libraries were quantified with a Qubit 3.0 fluorometer, sized on a Bioanalyzer 2100, and re-quantified with the KAPA Library Quantification kit. Every immunoSEQ 96-well plate was sequenced on a separate single-read 150-cycle Illumina NextSeq 550 flow cell. The authors' analysis ran thus. The immunoSEQ output contained only junctional sequences without quality scores, so filtering could not match that applied to full-length reads. To assign V/J genes and CDR3, sequences were annotated against IMGT germline references using PyIR, a Python wrapper for IgBLAST v1.9. Reads were removed for weak V/J assignments (E-value above 1e-6), missing CDR3, stop codons, out-of-frame junctions, or ambiguous translated residues. V3J clonotypes were defined as sequences sharing the same inferred V gene, J gene, and CDR3 amino acid sequence. The percentage overlap between two repertoires was calculated by dividing the number of shared unique clonotypes by the size of the smaller repertoire. Richness of each repertoire was evaluated using RTK rarefaction, the Chao1 estimator, and Recon v2.1 estimates of unobserved clonotypes. Generation probabilities for all TCRbeta clonotypes obtained by the gDNA method from a handful of donors were computed using OLGA. This is the immuneACCESS table as TCRdb keeps it, with only in-frame sequences that have V and J called. A part of the clones is gone; compared with another copy, unresolved V genes explain less than half, and the rest is unexplained. The DNA gave D and trimming, while V, J and clone size come from that table. The sample table lists roughly 1.4 million clones, less than 99% of them with a count of one. The ten largest clones take up 0.36% of the sample.

The donors were healthy, HIV-negative adults with no recently reported acute infections or vaccinations. Every donor was a Caucasian adult residing in Nashville, Tennessee, USA. CD4+ T cells were enriched by magnetic negative selection, after which naive cells were positively selected on CD45RA and the negative fraction was taken as the memory subset. Blood was collected by leukapheresis, and PBMCs were isolated by Ficoll-Histopaque density gradient centrifugation and then cryopreserved in liquid nitrogen vapor phase. Analytical flow cytometry was used to check the purity and quantity of each magnetically sorted T cell population. Each sorted fraction had its genomic DNA isolated and then quantified by UV absorbance on a Nanodrop 2000c. V loses 11 bases of germline sequence and J loses 0 bases, and the interval between the two ends is 10 bases. Looking up the germline V gene yields CDR1 SNHLY and CDR2 FYNNEI. The CDR3 contains 12 residues, cysteine and phenylalanine counted. The sequence is cut down to CDR3 DNA, 36 bases in frame from base 1.

The V and J genes are TRBV2 and TRBJ1-1, with the D gene not confidently named. The receptor comes from a man in his thirties or forties in good health. The specimen was naive CD4+ T cells sorted from blood. What the cell subset or site label conveys for this sample: CD45RA+ positively selected. The sequenced DNA is TGTGCCGGAGGTTTAGTGAACACTGAAGCTTTCTTT. Translated, this gives CAGGLVNTEAFF.